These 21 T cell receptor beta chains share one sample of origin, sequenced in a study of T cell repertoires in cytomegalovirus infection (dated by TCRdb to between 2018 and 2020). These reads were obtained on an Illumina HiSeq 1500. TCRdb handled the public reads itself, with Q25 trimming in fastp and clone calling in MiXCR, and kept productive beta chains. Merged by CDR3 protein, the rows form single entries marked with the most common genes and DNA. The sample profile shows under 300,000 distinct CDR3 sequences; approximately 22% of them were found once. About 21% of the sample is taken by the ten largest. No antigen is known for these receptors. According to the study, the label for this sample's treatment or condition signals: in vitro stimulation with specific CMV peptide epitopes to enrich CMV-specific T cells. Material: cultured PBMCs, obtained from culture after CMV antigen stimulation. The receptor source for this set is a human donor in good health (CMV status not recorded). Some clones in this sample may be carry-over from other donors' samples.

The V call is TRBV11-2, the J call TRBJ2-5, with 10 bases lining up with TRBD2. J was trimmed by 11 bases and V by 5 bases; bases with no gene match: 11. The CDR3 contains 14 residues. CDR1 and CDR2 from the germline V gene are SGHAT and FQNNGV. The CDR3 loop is CASSLWGGAGGQYF. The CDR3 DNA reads TGTGCCAGCAGCCTATGGGGAGGAGCGGGAGGGCAGTACTTC.

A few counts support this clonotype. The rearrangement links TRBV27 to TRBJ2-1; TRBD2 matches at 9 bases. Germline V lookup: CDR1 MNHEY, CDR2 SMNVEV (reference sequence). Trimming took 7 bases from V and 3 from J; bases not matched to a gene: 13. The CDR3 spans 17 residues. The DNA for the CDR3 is TGTGCCAGCAACCCCTATTTAGCGGGAGAGAACTACAATGAGCAGTTCTTC. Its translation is CASNPYLAGENYNEQFF.

CDR3 residues: CASSFRTGDQETQYF. CDR3 DNA sequence: TGTGCCAGCAGCTTTCGGACGGGGGACCAAGAGACCCAGTACTTC. The rearrangement joins TRBV7-2 to TRBJ2-5; tentatively, D is TRBD2 (6 bases). Germline CDR1 and CDR2: SGHTA and FQGNSA. The V end lost 3 bases, the J end lost 0 bases, and 11 bases lay between the germline ends. There are 15 residues in the CDR3.

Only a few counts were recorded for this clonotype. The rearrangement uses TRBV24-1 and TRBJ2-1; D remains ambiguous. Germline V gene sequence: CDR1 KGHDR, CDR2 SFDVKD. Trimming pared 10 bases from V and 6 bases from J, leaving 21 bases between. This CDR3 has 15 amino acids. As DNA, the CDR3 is TGTGCCACGCAACCGGGCCATAACCTAGGCAATGAGCAGTTCTTC. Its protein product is CATQPGHNLGNEQFF.

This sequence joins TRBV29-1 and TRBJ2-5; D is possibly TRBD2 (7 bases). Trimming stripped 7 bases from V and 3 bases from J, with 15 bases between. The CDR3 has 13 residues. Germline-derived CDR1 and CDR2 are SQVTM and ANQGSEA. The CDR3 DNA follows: TGCAGCGAAGAGGGGGGGGCCGAAGAGACCCAGTACTTC. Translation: CSEEGGAEETQYF. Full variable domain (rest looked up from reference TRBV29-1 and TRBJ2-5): SAVISQKPSRDICQRGTSLTIQCQVDSQVTMMFWYRQQPGQSLTLIATANQGSEATYESGFVIDKFPISRPNLTFSTLTVSNMSPEDSSIYLCSEEGGAEETQYFGPGTRLLVL.

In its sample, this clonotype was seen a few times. The CDR3 loop reads CSVGQSPEGTDTQYF. In DNA, the CDR3 is TGCAGCGTTGGTCAGAGTCCAGAAGGCACAGATACGCAGTATTTT. The chain uses TRBV29-1 and TRBJ2-3; D not certain. The CDR3 extends over 15 amino acids. Germline V gives CDR1 SQVTM, CDR2 ANQGSEA. Trimming took off 4 bases at V and 1 base at J, with 15 bases between the two ends.

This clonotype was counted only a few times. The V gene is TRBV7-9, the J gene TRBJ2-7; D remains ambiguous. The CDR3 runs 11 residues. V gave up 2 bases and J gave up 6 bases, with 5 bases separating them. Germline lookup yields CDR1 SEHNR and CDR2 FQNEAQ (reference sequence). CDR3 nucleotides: TGTGCCAGCAGCTTAATCTCCGAGCAGTACTTC. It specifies CASSLISEQYF.

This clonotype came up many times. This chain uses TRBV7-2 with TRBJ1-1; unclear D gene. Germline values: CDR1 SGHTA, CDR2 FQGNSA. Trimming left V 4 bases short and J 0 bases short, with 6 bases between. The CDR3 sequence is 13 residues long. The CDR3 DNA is TGTGCCAGCAGCTCGAATATGAACACTGAAGCTTTCTTT. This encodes CASSSNMNTEAFF.

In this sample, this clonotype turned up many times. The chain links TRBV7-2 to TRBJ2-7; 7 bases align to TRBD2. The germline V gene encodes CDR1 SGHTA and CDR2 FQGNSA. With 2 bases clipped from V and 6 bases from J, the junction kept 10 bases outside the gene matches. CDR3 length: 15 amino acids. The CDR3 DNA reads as TGTGCCAGCAGCTTAATGGGACTAACCCCTGCCGAGCAGTACGTC. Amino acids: CASSLMGLTPAEQYV.

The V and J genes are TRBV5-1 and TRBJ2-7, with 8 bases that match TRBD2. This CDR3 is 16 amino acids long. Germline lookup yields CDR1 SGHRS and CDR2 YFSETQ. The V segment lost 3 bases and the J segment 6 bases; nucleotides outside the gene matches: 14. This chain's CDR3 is CASSSTVVAGSLEQYF. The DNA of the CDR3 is TGCGCCAGCAGCTCGACGGTGGTAGCGGGATCCCTCGAGCAGTACTTC.

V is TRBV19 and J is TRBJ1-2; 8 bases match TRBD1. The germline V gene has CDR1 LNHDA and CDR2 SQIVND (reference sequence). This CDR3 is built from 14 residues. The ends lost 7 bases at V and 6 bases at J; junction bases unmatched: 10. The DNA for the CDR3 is TGTGCCAGTAAGACGGACAGGGATTTGGATGGCTACACCTTC. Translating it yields CASKTDRDLDGYTF.

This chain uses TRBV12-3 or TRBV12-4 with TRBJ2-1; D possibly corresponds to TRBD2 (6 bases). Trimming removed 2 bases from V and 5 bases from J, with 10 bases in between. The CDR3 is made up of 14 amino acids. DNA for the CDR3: TGTGCCAGCAGTTTAATCGGAGGGCACAATGAGCAGTTCTTC. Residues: CASSLIGGHNEQFF.

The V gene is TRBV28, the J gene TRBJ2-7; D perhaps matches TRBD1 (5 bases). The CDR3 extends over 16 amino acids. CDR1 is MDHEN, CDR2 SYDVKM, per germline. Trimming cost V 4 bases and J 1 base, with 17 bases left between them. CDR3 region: CASSSVPTAGSYEQYF. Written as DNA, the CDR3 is TGTGCCAGCAGTTCCGTTCCGACCGCAGGGTCCTACGAGCAGTACTTC.

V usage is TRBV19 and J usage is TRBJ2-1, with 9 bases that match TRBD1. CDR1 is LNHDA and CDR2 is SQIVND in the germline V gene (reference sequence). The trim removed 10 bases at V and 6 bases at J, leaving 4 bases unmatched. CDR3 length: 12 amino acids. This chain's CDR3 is CATLTGGNEQFF. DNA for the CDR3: TGTGCCACGCTGACAGGGGGCAATGAGCAGTTCTTC.

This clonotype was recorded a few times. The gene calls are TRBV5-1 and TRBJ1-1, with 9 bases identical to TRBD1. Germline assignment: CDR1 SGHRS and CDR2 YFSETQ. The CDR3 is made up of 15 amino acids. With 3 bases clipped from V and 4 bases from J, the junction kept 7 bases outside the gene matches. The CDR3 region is CASSWGQGDGTEAFF. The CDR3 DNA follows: TGCGCCAGCAGCTGGGGACAGGGCGACGGCACTGAAGCTTTCTTT.

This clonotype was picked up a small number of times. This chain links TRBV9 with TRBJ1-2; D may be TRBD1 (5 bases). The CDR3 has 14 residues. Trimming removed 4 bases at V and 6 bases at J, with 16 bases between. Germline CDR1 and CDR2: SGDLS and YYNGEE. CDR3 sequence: CASSSDPVGDGYTF. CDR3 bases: TGTGCCAGCAGCTCCGACCCTGTAGGGGATGGCTACACCTTC.

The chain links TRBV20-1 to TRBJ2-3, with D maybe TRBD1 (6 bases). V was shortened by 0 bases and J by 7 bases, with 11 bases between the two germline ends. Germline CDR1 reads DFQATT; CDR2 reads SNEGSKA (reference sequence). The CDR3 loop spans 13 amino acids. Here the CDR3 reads CSARDLQGNTQYF. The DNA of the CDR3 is TGCAGTGCTAGAGACTTACAGGGAAATACGCAGTATTTT.

The CDR3 here is CSVEDLQYSNGYTF. DNA for the CDR3: TGCAGCGTTGAAGATCTCCAGTATTCTAATGGCTACACCTTC. The V call is TRBV29-1, the J call TRBJ1-2; D remains unclear. The CDR3 loop spans 14 amino acids. Trimming took off 0 bases at V and 6 bases at J, with 14 bases between the two ends. The germline V gene encodes CDR1 SQVTM and CDR2 ANQGSEA. Complete variable domain (other parts from reference TRBV29-1 and TRBJ1-2): SAVISQKPSRDICQRGTSLTIQCQVDSQVTMMFWYRQQPGQSLTLIATANQGSEATYESGFVIDKFPISRPNLTFSTLTVSNMSPEDSSIYLCSVEDLQYSNGYTFGSGTRLTVV.

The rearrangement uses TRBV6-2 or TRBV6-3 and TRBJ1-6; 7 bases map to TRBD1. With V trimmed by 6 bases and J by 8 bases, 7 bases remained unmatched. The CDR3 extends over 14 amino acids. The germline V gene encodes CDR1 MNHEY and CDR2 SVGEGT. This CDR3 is CASRIQGLDSPLHF. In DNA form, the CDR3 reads TGTGCCAGCAGGATACAGGGGCTGGATTCACCCCTCCACTTT.

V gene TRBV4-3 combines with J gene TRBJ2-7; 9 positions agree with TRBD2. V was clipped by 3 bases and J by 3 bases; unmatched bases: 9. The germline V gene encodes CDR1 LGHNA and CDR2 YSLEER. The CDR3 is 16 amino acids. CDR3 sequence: CASSQSGREGRYEQYV. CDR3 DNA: TGCGCCAGCAGCCAGAGTGGGCGGGAGGGCCGCTACGAGCAGTACGTC.

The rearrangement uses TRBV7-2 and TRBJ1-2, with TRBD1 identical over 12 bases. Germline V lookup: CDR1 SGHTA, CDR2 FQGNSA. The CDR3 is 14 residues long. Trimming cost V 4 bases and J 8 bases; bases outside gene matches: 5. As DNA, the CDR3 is TGTGCCAGCAGCTCGGGACAGGGGGCGGGAGGCTACACCTTC. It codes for CASSSGQGAGGYTF.